Presented here are 12 T cell receptor beta chains from one specimen sequenced in a study of T cells after posttransplantation cyclophosphamide. The table came from immunoSEQ multiplex PCR; TCRdb's copy has only in-frame clones and leaves some out. The sample contains thousands of clones, none of them singletons. Treatment was busulfan-fludarabine conditioning, a marrow graft, and cyclophosphamide on days +3 and +4. The sequencing here drew on PBMCs, taken after allogeneic stem cell transplant with posttransplant cyclophosphamide. The source of these receptors is a female patient aged 18 to 35 who received an allogeneic stem cell transplant from an unrelated donor, was CMV-positive, and had acute GVHD only. Some of the T cells may derive from the graft donor.

This clone was seen ten or more times. V usage is TRBV7-2 and J usage is TRBJ2-7; 9 bases are a match to TRBD2. Per germline, CDR1 SGHTA and CDR2 FQGNSA. The CDR3 runs 16 residues. Unmatched junction bases numbered 12, after V lost 4 bases and J lost 5 bases. The CDR3 loop reads CASSYAPGLAAHEQYF. The CDR3 bases are TGTGCCAGCAGCTACGCTCCGGGACTAGCCGCCCACGAGCAGTACTTC. Complete variable domain (other parts from reference TRBV7-2 and TRBJ2-7): GAGVSQSPSNKVTEKGKDVELRCDPISGHTALYWYRQSLGQGLEFLIYFQGNSAPDKSGLPSDRFSAERTGGSVSTLTIQRTQQEDSAVYLCASSYAPGLAAHEQYFGPGTRLTVT.

This clone occurred many times. The chain links TRBV5-6 to TRBJ2-5, with D possibly TRBD2 on 5 matching bases. Germline-derived CDR1 and CDR2 are SGHDT and YYEEEE. The CDR3 extends over 14 amino acids. Trimming shortened V by 4 bases and J by 2 bases, and 12 bases separated the two germline ends. CDR3 nucleotide sequence: TGTGCCAGCAGCCCTGGCGGGCGGCAAGAGACCCAGTACTTC. Protein sequence: CASSPGGRQETQYF.

This clone was detected many times. This chain uses TRBV5-6 with TRBJ1-1; TRBD1 aligns across 7 bases. This CDR3 is 16 amino acids long. The V segment lost 2 bases and the J segment 6 bases; nucleotides outside the gene matches: 13. Germline CDR1 and CDR2: SGHDT and YYEEEE. Here the CDR3 reads CASSFRQGVMISEAFF. In DNA form, the CDR3 reads TGTGCCAGCAGCTTCAGACAGGGCGTTATGATCTCTGAAGCTTTCTTT.

The J gene is TRBJ2-5, the V gene TRBV20-1; D uncertain. Germline V gene data show CDR1 as DFQATT and CDR2 as SNEGSKA (reference sequence). Trimming removed 3 bases at V and 5 bases at J, with 7 bases between. The CDR3 loop spans 11 amino acids. Here the CDR3 DNA reads TGCAGTGCTAGCCCCTTTGAGACCCAGTACTTC. Protein sequence: CSASPFETQYF.

This clone was observed many times. V and J are TRBV29-1 and TRBJ2-3; 7 positions agree with TRBD2. This CDR3 region has 11 residues. CDR1 is SQVTM, CDR2 ANQGSEA, per germline. CDR3 residues: CGLAETDTQYF. In nucleotides, the CDR3 is TGCGGGCTAGCGGAAACAGATACGCAGTATTTT.

This clone occurred many times. This chain joins TRBV27 and TRBJ2-1; 8 positions match TRBD2. This CDR3 region has 16 residues. Germline-derived CDR1 and CDR2 are MNHEY and SMNVEV (reference sequence). V was pared by 1 base and J by 8 bases, with 10 bases of the junction left unmatched. The CDR3: CASSLWSSGGSYEQFF. The CDR3 region has the DNA TGTGCCAGCAGTTTATGGTCCAGCGGGGGATCTTATGAGCAGTTCTTC.

The table lists this clone with many counts. This chain joins TRBV6-1 and TRBJ2-3, with unresolved D. Trimming pared 7 bases from V and 6 bases from J, leaving 11 bases between. The CDR3 covers 12 residues. Germline V CDR1 and CDR2: MNHNS, SASEGT. CDR3 residues: CASTRPVDTQYF. The CDR3 region has the DNA TGTGCCAGCACCAGGCCTGTGGATACGCAGTATTTT.

This clone was counted a few times. The V gene is TRBV30, the J gene TRBJ2-7, with TRBD2 identical over 15 bases. The germline CDR1 and CDR2 sequences are GTSNPN and SVGIG (reference sequence). V lost 5 bases and J lost 5; bases outside the gene matches: 10. The length of the CDR3 is 16 residues. The CDR3 nucleotides read TGTGCCTGGGGACCGGGACTAGCGGGAGGTGGCGACGAGCAGTACTTC. This encodes CAWGPGLAGGGDEQYF.

This clone was picked up a small number of times. It may be a read error: a sequence one base away is much more abundant. The rearrangement links TRBV7-3 to TRBJ2-2; 9 bases are shared with TRBD1. CDR3 size: 15 residues. Trimming took 6 bases from V and 6 from J; bases not matched to a gene: 8. Germline loops: CDR1 SGHTA, CDR2 FQGTGA. In DNA form, the CDR3 reads TGTGCCAGCAGGTCCGGGACAGGGTCGTCCGGGGAGCTGTTTTTT. This translates into CASRSGTGSSGELFF. The full variable domain, its missing parts supplied by reference TRBV7-3 and TRBJ2-2, is GAGVSQTPSNKVTEKGKYVELRCDPISGHTALYWYRQSLGQGPEFLIYFQGTGAADDSGLPNDRFFAVRPEGSVSTLKIQRTERGDSAVYLCASRSGTGSSGELFFGEGSRLTVL.

This clone was counted only a few times. V and J are TRBV7-2 and TRBJ1-3; TRBD1 might be the D (5 bases). Germline lookup yields CDR1 SGHTA and CDR2 FQGNSA. This CDR3 comprises 15 residues. Trimming took off 5 bases at V and 0 bases at J, with 11 bases between the two ends. The DNA for the CDR3 is TGTGCCAGCAGCCCCGGGGGACTCTCTGGAAACACCATATATTTT. Amino acids: CASSPGGLSGNTIYF.

By sample fraction, this clone is medium-sized. At the DNA level, this CDR3 is encoded by other sequences in the same sample as well. This rearrangement joins TRBV19 to TRBJ2-2; 9 bases map to TRBD2. Unmatched junction bases numbered 4, after V lost 6 bases and J lost 2 bases. The germline V gene has CDR1 LNHDA and CDR2 SQIVND (reference sequence). This CDR3 is built from 15 residues. The chain's CDR3 is CASSPGTSNTGELFF. The CDR3 bases are TGTGCCAGTAGCCCCGGGACTAGCAACACCGGGGAGCTGTTTTTT. The complete variable domain, with remaining parts taken from reference TRBV19 and TRBJ2-2, reads DGGITQSPKYLFRKEGQNVTLSCEQNLNHDAMYWYRQDPGQGLRLIYYSQIVNDFQKGDIAEGYSVSREKKESFPLTVTSAQKNPTAFYLCASSPGTSNTGELFFGEGSRLTVL.

The V gene is TRBV27, the J gene TRBJ2-3, with D tentatively TRBD2 (6 bases). The CDR3 spans 14 residues. V was clipped by 6 bases and J by 3 bases, with 13 bases between them. Germline V CDR1 and CDR2: MNHEY, SMNVEV (reference sequence). The CDR3 DNA reads TGTGCCAGCAGCTTTGTGGCGGGAACAGATACGCAGTATTTT. Residues: CASSFVAGTDTQYF.